Below, one T cell receptor beta chain is given with its context. Its specific antigen is unknown. No quality values exist for individual bases; no much larger clone is one base distant. This sample is part of a study of OX40 agonist ivuxolimab in advanced cancers. Notes on the research overall: The costimulatory receptor OX40 (CD134) was targeted by ivuxolimab, a fully human IgG2 agonistic monoclonal antibody. Peripheral TCRbeta sequencing was intended to test whether TCR sequence diversity was altered and clonal T-cell expansion was caused by ivuxolimab. The dose-escalation cohort was over 70% male with a mean age of about 60 years, ranging from about 23 to 85. Patients were allowed to have had prior anti-PD-1, anti-PD-L1 or anti-CTLA-4 therapy, and more than 35% of the dose-escalation patients had been treated with checkpoint inhibitors. Intravenous ivuxolimab was administered to patients every 2 weeks at six dose levels: 0.01, 0.1, 0.3, 1.5, 3 and 10 mg/kg. The paper reports the monotherapy dose-escalation portion (N of about 54 patients) of the phase I ivuxolimab trial. Among the 50 to 55 dose-escalation patients, about 19 had hepatocellular carcinoma, roughly 15 melanoma, 9 renal cell carcinoma and 9 head and neck cancer. Three dose-escalation patients achieved partial responses, one with hepatocellular carcinoma and two with cutaneous melanoma.

Genomic DNA was isolated from the sorted cells so that the TCRbeta CDR3 region could be sequenced. TCRbeta CDR3 regions were sequenced using the immunoSEQ Assay. TCRdb's version of the immuneACCESS table is confined to in-frame rearrangements and falls short of the full clone set. An unresolved V gene accounts for under half of the shortfall where checked; the remainder is of unknown origin. Here the sample has 30,000 to 45,000 clones; around 82% occur a single time. The biggest ten clones account for less than 2% of the sample. Patients with autoimmune disease history or receiving systemic immunosuppression were excluded from the trial. In every dose cohort, peripheral blood was drawn for TCR sequencing at baseline, cycle 4 day 1, and cycle 7 day 1. Samples were obtained from an open-label, multicenter, first-in-human phase I dose-escalation trial of ivuxolimab. Adults with locally advanced or metastatic head and neck squamous cell, hepatocellular, melanoma or renal cell carcinoma were enrolled in the trial. Before TCR sequencing, CD4+ and CD8+ T cells were separately sorted from peripheral blood.

The CDR3 starts with the cysteine, ends with the phenylalanine, and has 15 residues. The sequence is cut down to CDR3 DNA, 45 bases in frame from base 1. CDR1 KGHSH and CDR2 LQKENI are derived from the germline V gene. V drops 6 bases and J drops 4 bases, leaving 13 bases in between. Overall results and qualifications from the work: At doses of 0.1 to 3.0 mg/kg, clonal expansion of both CD4+ and CD8+ blood T cells was observed from baseline to week 6. Which antigens the clonally expanded peripheral T cells were specific for was not determined. Low levels of normalized T-cell clonal expansion were also seen in some patients who did not respond. After ivuxolimab, expanded clones were on average more numerous among CD8+ T cells than among CD4+ T cells. In the 0.1-3.0 mg/kg groups, partial responders had among the lowest normalized peripheral clonal expansion, particularly in CD8+ T cells.

The sequence links TRBV18 to TRBJ1-6; a tentative D call is TRBD1 (5 bases match). This material consisted of CD4+ or CD8+ T cells sorted from blood, taken in a trial of the OX40 agonist ivuxolimab. The TCR sequence derives from an adult with an advanced solid tumor such as melanoma, head and neck, liver or kidney cancer. The CDR3 amino acid sequence is: CASSHGTGYNSPLHF. The sequenced DNA: TGTGCCAGCTCCCACGGGACTGGGTATAATTCACCCCTCCACTTT.